The present T cell receptor (beta chain) was sequenced within a study of T cell responses to AZD1222 COVID-19 vaccine. Worth noting for this clone: Its specificity is not known.

Using immunoSEQ multiplex PCR, the repertoire was profiled, and TCRdb retains in-frame clones only, with some absent. Here the sample spans tens of thousands of clones, about 86% being singletons. The germline V and J ends were trimmed by 1 base and 0 bases, with 13 bases remaining between them. The V gene's germline CDR1 is ENHRY and CDR2 SYGVKD. This CDR3 has 16 residues. Study conclusions and caveats: White British ancestry dominated among donors, who included more females, and clonal diversity was possibly underestimated. Unmutated variant regions reportedly attract nearly half of all spike-specific TCRs. CD4 TCRs associated with vaccination spanned spike, dominating at 160-218 and 743-854. Spike-specific TCR breadth and depth grew following two AZD1222 doses.

The TCR comes from an adult in good health. The chain recombines TRBV10-3 with TRBJ2-7, with D perhaps matching TRBD1 (5 bases). Sequenced here: peripheral blood, sampled on day 0 of AZD1222 vaccination. The CDR3 DNA reads as TGTGCCATCAGTGAGTTGGGGCAGACCAACTCCTACGAGCAGTACTTC. It codes for CAISELGQTNSYEQYF.